The subject of this entry is one T cell receptor (beta chain). Using immunoSEQ multiplex PCR, the repertoire was profiled, and TCRdb retains in-frame clones only, with some absent. The table includes tens of thousands of clones, over 90% detected once. V was shortened by 2 bases and J by 7 bases, with 12 bases between the two germline ends. The CDR3 sequence is 12 residues long. CDR1 SQVTM and CDR2 ANQGSEA come from the germline V gene. These data belong to a study of T cell changes during pregnancy in multiple sclerosis. The TCR sequence derives from a female donor with multiple sclerosis, enrolled in a pregnancy study. Here the sequenced sample was CD8+ T cells from peripheral blood mononuclear cells, taken in the third trimester of pregnancy. The J gene is TRBJ2-7, the V gene TRBV29-1; no firm D call. The CDR3 protein is CSVEMSSEEQYF. The CDR3 region has the DNA TGCAGCGTTGAAATGTCGTCTGAGGAGCAGTACTTC.